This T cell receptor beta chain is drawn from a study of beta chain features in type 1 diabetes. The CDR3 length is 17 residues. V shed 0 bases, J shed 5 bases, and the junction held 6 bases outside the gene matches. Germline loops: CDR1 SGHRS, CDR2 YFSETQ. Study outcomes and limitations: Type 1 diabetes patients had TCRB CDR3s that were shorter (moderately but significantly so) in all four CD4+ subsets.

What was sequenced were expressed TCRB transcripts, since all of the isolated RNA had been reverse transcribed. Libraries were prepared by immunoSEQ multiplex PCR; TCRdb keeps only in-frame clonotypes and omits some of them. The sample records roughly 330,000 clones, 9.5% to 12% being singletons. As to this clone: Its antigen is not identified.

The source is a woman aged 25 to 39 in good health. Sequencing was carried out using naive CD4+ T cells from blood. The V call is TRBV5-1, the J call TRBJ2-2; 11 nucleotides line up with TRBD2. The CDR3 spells CASSLEGLAASTGELFF. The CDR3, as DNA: TGCGCCAGCAGCTTGGAGGGACTAGCGGCTTCTACCGGGGAGCTGTTTTTT. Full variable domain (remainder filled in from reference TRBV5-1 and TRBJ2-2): KAGVTQTPRYLIKTRGQQVTLSCSPISGHRSVSWYQQTPGQGLQFLFEYFSETQRNKGNFPGRFSGRQFSNSRSEMNVSTLELGDSALYLCASSLEGLAASTGELFFGEGSRLTVL.